One and the same sample provided the 26 T cell receptor beta chains below, sequenced in a study of shared clonotypes between healthy human individuals. Selected positively for CCR7 and CD45RO-negative, naive CD8 cells excluded terminally differentiated effector memory CD45RA+ cells. Data came from immunoSEQ multiplex PCR; TCRdb stores just in-frame clones and leaves some out. Counted here are 560,000 or so clones, around 96% occurring once; the ten biggest clones make up roughly 0.12%. The sample taken for sequencing was naive CD8+ T cells sorted from blood. The receptor set was obtained from a woman in her twenties or thirties in good health.

This chain uses TRBV4-1 with TRBJ1-5, with unresolved D. Germline CDR1 and CDR2: MGHRA and YSYEKL. The CDR3 is 14 amino acids. Trimming took 4 bases from V and 4 from J, leaving 11 bases between them. CDR3 region: CASSPSTLNQPQHF. The CDR3 DNA follows: TGCGCCAGCAGCCCCAGTACCTTGAATCAGCCCCAGCATTTT.

The rearrangement joins TRBV2 to TRBJ1-2; tentatively, D is TRBD1 (5 bases). The V gene's germline CDR1 is SNHLY and CDR2 FYNNEI. The V end lost 7 bases, the J end lost 7 bases, and 22 bases lay between the germline ends. The CDR3 totals 15 residues. The CDR3, as DNA: TGTGCCAGCATCAAACGAACGGGACTGGGGCCTGGCTACACCTTC. It is translated as CASIKRTGLGPGYTF.

The CDR3 nucleotides are TGTGCCAGCAGTCACGACAGGGCACCGAATCAGCCCCAGCATTTT. Translation gives CASSHDRAPNQPQHF. This sequence joins TRBV6-1 and TRBJ1-5; 7 bases match TRBD1. Germline values: CDR1 MNHNS, CDR2 SASEGT. The CDR3 sequence is 15 residues long. V lost 5 bases and J lost 4; bases outside the gene matches: 8.

The chain links TRBV28 to TRBJ2-1; D uncertain. Germline V lookup: CDR1 MDHEN, CDR2 SYDVKM. Trimming removed 3 bases from V and 0 bases from J, with 9 bases in between. The CDR3 has 15 residues. CDR3 residues: CASSLVLSSYNEQFF. CDR3 in DNA: TGTGCCAGCAGTTTGGTCCTGAGCTCCTACAATGAGCAGTTCTTC.

To note about this clone: This sample includes further DNA sequences coding for the same CDR3. This chain links TRBV27 with TRBJ1-5, with D unresolved. Per the germline V gene, CDR1 is MNHEY and CDR2 is SMNVEV (reference sequence). This CDR3 has 14 amino acids. With 2 bases removed from V and 0 bases from J, the gap between germline ends came to 5 bases. Here the CDR3 reads CASSLAHSNQPQHF. The CDR3 coding sequence is TGTGCCAGCAGTTTAGCACATAGCAATCAGCCCCAGCATTTT.

The rearrangement links TRBV27 to TRBJ1-4; TRBD1 agrees at 8 bases. This CDR3 spans 17 amino acids. From germline, CDR1 is MNHEY and CDR2 SMNVEV (reference sequence). V was clipped by 5 bases and J by 3 bases; unmatched bases: 11. The CDR3 DNA sequence: TGTGCCAGCAGTCCATACCCCGACAGGGGAGCTAATGAAAAACTGTTTTTT. This codes for CASSPYPDRGANEKLFF.

The rearrangement joins TRBV28 to TRBJ2-1; the D is unclear. The V gene's germline CDR1 is MDHEN and CDR2 SYDVKM. Trimming took off 10 bases at V and 0 bases at J, with 7 bases between the two ends. The CDR3 runs 12 residues. As DNA, the CDR3 is TGTGCCACCGGGTCCTCCTACAATGAGCAGTTCTTC. It specifies CATGSSYNEQFF.

V and J are TRBV13 and TRBJ1-1; D is unresolved. Germline lookup yields CDR1 PRHDT and CDR2 FYEKMQ (reference sequence). The V gene lost 5 bases and the J gene lost 2 bases, with 12 bases spanning the gap. The CDR3 loop spans 14 amino acids. CDR3 amino acids: CASSEEEINTEAFF. The CDR3 DNA reads TGTGCCAGCAGCGAGGAGGAGATCAACACTGAAGCTTTCTTT.

In DNA form, the CDR3 reads TGTGCCAGCAGAGGTTGGGCTAGCGGGAGAGGTGAGCAGTTCTTC. Translating it yields CASRGWASGRGEQFF. This chain uses TRBV27 with TRBJ2-1, with 10 nucleotides matching TRBD2. Germline lookup yields CDR1 MNHEY and CDR2 SMNVEV (reference sequence). This CDR3 spans 15 amino acids. J gave up 9 bases and V 6 bases, and 11 bases lay outside the gene matches.

V usage is TRBV9 and J usage is TRBJ1-2; D remains unclear. The CDR3 spans 14 residues. V lost 4 bases and J 6 bases, leaving 16 bases between the germline ends. Germline V gene data show CDR1 as SGDLS and CDR2 as YYNGEE. The CDR3 coding sequence is TGTGCCAGCAGCCTCGACACAAGAGATAATGGCTACACCTTC. Translated: CASSLDTRDNGYTF.

The V and J genes are TRBV19 and TRBJ2-5, with D possibly TRBD1 on 8 matching bases. V lost 10 bases to trimming and J lost 4 bases, with 19 bases between them. The length of the CDR3 is 14 residues. CDR1 is LNHDA and CDR2 is SQIVND in the germline V gene (reference sequence). The CDR3 DNA reads TGTGCCACCACTGGACAGGGAGGGCGAGAGACCCAGTACTTC. Its protein is CATTGQGGRETQYF.

This rearrangement joins TRBV7-9 to TRBJ1-5; TRBD1 aligns across 7 bases. CDR1 and CDR2 from the germline V gene are SEHNR and FQNEAQ (reference sequence). Losses at the gene ends were 5 bases for V and 3 bases for J; bases not matched to a gene: 7. The CDR3 totals 15 residues. The DNA for the CDR3 is TGTGCCAGCAGCCCCTCCGGGACAGTCAATCAGCCCCAGCATTTT. It yields the protein CASSPSGTVNQPQHF.

The chain is built from TRBV10-3 and TRBJ2-3, with D perhaps TRBD1 (5 bases). The V end was cut by 3 bases, the J end by 4 bases, with 11 bases between. This CDR3 has 14 amino acids. The germline CDR1 and CDR2 sequences are ENHRY and SYGVKD. The CDR3 region is CAISDKGIADTQYF. The CDR3 DNA reads TGTGCCATCAGTGATAAGGGGATTGCAGATACGCAGTATTTT.

The V call is TRBV4-2, the J call TRBJ2-7, with 11 bases aligning to TRBD2. This CDR3 has 16 amino acids. The ends lost 5 bases at V and 4 bases at J; junction bases unmatched: 10. From germline, CDR1 is LGHNA and CDR2 YNFKEQ. CDR3 sequence: CASSSPLAGDGYEQYF. The CDR3 nucleotides are TGTGCCAGCAGCTCCCCACTAGCGGGAGACGGGTACGAGCAGTACTTC.

The chain employs TRBV7-6 and TRBJ1-1; 7 bases are shared with TRBD1. The V gene end was trimmed by 5 bases and the J gene end by 4 bases; junction bases not matched to a gene: 7. This CDR3 has 14 amino acids. The germline V gene encodes CDR1 SGHVS and CDR2 FNYEAQ. CDR3 loop: CASSRTSGGTEAFF. The CDR3 DNA is TGTGCCAGCAGCCGCACCTCAGGGGGCACTGAAGCTTTCTTT.

This chain links TRBV27 with TRBJ2-7; possible D gene TRBD2, 5 bases. Trimming removed 6 bases from V and 3 bases from J, with 24 bases in between. The CDR3 loop spans 17 amino acids. Per germline, CDR1 MNHEY and CDR2 SMNVEV (reference sequence). The CDR3 nucleotides read TGTGCCAGCAGCCCCGACGGACTTTCCAGTCCGTTCTACGAGCAGTACTTC. This gives the protein CASSPDGLSSPFYEQYF.

The CDR3 region has the DNA TGTGCCAGTAGTATGGGGTCGTTGCGGGAGGAGGCAGATACGCAGTATTTT. It translates to CASSMGSLREEADTQYF. This chain connects TRBV19 to TRBJ2-3, with 8 positions matching TRBD2. V shed 3 bases and J 4 bases; nucleotides not matched to a gene: 12. Germline V gives CDR1 LNHDA, CDR2 SQIVND (reference sequence). The CDR3 extends over 17 amino acids. Supplemented by reference TRBV19 and TRBJ2-3, the full variable domain reads DGGITQSPKYLFRKEGQNVTLSCEQNLNHDAMYWYRQDPGQGLRLIYYSQIVNDFQKGDIAEGYSVSREKKESFPLTVTSAQKNPTAFYLCASSMGSLREEADTQYFGPGTRLTVL.

The V and J genes are TRBV10-3 and TRBJ2-7; the match to TRBD1 covers 10 bases. From germline, CDR1 is ENHRY and CDR2 SYGVKD. The ends lost 5 bases at V and 5 bases at J; junction bases unmatched: 12. This CDR3 spans 16 amino acids. CDR3 sequence: CAISFPPGQGSHEQYF. The CDR3, as DNA: TGTGCCATCAGTTTCCCCCCGGGACAGGGGAGCCACGAGCAGTACTTC.

This clone was counted a single time. The chain carries TRBV23-1 and TRBJ2-5, with 7 nucleotides matching TRBD1. The closer fit of TRBJ2-7 to the DNA end suggests the J call may be wrong. TRBV23-1 is identified as an open reading frame with a role that is uncertain. CDR3 length: 15 amino acids. The CDR3 reads CASSPIRGYSYEQYF. CDR3 DNA: TGCGCCAGCAGTCCTATCAGGGGGTACTCCTACGAGCAGTACTTC.

This clone was seen a single time. The chain is built from TRBV29-1 and TRBJ2-3; the D is unclear. Trimming stripped 6 bases from V and 3 bases from J, with 16 bases between. Germline CDR1 is SQVTM and CDR2 is ANQGSEA. The CDR3 totals 14 residues. For the CDR3, the DNA is TGCAGCGTCCTAGAGAACAAACCTACAGATACGCAGTATTTT. Translated, it gives CSVLENKPTDTQYF.

This sequence joins TRBV4-2 and TRBJ2-2; D uncertain. V shed 7 bases and J shed 4 bases, with 4 bases lying between them. The CDR3 spans 11 residues. The germline V gene encodes CDR1 LGHNA and CDR2 YNFKEQ. The CDR3 reads CASTLTGELFF. In DNA form, the CDR3 reads TGTGCCAGCACGCTCACCGGGGAGCTGTTTTTT.

This chain connects TRBV7-9 to TRBJ1-2; 7 bases fit TRBD1. V was pared by 5 bases and J by 4 bases, with 10 bases of the junction left unmatched. The CDR3 is 15 residues long. The germline V gene has CDR1 SEHNR and CDR2 FQNEAQ (reference sequence). CDR3 nucleotide sequence: TGTGCCAGCAGCCCGTCAGGGGGAGGTGGCTATGGCTACACCTTC. Translation: CASSPSGGGGYGYTF.

This chain uses TRBV2 with TRBJ1-2; no definite D call. V was shortened by 2 bases and J by 1 base, with 8 bases between the two germline ends. The CDR3 consists of 14 residues. Germline V gives CDR1 SNHLY, CDR2 FYNNEI. CDR3 in DNA: TGTGCCAGCAGTGAATATCAGAATAACTATGGCTACACCTTC. As protein: CASSEYQNNYGYTF.

This clone was counted a single time. The rearrangement uses TRBV11-3 and TRBJ2-2; 9 bases map to TRBD1. V trimming: 4 bases; J trimming: 2 bases; junction bases outside the gene matches: 5. The CDR3 runs to 16 residues. The germline V gene encodes CDR1 SGHNT and CDR2 YENEEA. The CDR3 region is CASSWGTGTNTGELFF. The CDR3 nucleotides read TGTGCCAGCAGCTGGGGGACAGGGACCAACACCGGGGAGCTGTTTTTT.

J is TRBJ2-5 and V is TRBV7-9; 8 nucleotides agree with TRBD1. The DNA end is a closer match to TRBJ2-7, so the J assignment may be wrong. Germline-derived CDR1 and CDR2 are SEHNR and FQNEAQ (reference sequence). This CDR3 spans 15 amino acids. The CDR3 region is CASSPATGVWDEQYF. Written as DNA, the CDR3 is TGTGCCAGCAGCCCCGCGACAGGGGTTTGGGACGAGCAGTACTTC.

V and J are TRBV6-5 and TRBJ2-2, with D possibly being TRBD2 (5 bases). This CDR3 contains 15 residues. V was clipped by 6 bases and J by 6 bases, with 17 bases between them. Germline V gene lookup returns CDR1 MNHEY and CDR2 SVGAGI. In DNA form, the CDR3 reads TGTGCCAGCAGCTCCCATACTAGTAAGGCCGGGGAGCTGTTTTTT. Protein: CASSSHTSKAGELFF.